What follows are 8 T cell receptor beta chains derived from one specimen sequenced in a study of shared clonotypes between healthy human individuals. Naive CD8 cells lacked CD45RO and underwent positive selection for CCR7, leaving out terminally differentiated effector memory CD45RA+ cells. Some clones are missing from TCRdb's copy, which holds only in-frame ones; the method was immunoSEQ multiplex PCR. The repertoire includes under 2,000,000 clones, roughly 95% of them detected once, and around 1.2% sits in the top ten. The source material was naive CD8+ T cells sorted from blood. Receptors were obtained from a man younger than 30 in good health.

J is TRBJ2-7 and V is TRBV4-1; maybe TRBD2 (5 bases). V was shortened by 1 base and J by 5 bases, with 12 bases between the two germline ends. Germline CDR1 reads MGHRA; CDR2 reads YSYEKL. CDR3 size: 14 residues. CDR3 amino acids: CASSQVSRGNEQYF. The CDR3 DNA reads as TGCGCCAGCAGCCAAGTATCGAGAGGGAACGAGCAGTACTTC.

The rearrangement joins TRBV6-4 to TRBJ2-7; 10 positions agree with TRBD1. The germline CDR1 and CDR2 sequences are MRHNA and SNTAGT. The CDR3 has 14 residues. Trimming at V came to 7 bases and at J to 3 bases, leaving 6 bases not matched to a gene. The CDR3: CASKRGQGNYEQYF. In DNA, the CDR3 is TGTGCCAGCAAAAGGGGACAGGGGAACTACGAGCAGTACTTC.

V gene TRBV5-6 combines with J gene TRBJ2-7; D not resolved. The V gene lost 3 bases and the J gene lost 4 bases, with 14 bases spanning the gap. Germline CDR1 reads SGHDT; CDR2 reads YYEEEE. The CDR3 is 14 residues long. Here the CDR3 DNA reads TGTGCCAGCAGCTCCTCGGTATCGATGTACGAGCAGTACTTC. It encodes CASSSSVSMYEQYF.

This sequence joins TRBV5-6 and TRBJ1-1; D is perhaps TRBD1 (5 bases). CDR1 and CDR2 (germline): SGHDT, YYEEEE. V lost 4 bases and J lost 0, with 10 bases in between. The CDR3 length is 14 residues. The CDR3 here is CASSIRALNTEAFF. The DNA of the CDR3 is TGTGCCAGCAGCATCAGGGCTTTGAACACTGAAGCTTTCTTT.

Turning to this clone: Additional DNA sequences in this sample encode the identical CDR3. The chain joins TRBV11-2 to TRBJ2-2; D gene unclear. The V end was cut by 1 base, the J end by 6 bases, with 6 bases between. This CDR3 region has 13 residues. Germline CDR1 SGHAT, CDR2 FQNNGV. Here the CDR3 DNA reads TGTGCCAGCAGCTTAGGGGGATCCGGGGAGCTGTTTTTT. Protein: CASSLGGSGELFF.

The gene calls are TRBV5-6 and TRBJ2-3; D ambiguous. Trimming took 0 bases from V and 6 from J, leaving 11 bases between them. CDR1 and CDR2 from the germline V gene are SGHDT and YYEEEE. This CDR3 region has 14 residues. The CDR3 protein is CASSLGLLRDTQYF. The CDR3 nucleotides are TGTGCCAGCAGCTTGGGGCTTCTTAGGGATACGCAGTATTTT.

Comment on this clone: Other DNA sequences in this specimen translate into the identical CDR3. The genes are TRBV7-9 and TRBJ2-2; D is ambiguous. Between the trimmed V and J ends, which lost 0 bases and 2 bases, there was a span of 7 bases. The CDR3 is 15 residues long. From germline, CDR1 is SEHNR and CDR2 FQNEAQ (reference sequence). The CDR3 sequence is CASSLAGSNTGELFF. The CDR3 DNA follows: TGTGCCAGCAGCTTAGCAGGTAGCAACACCGGGGAGCTGTTTTTT.

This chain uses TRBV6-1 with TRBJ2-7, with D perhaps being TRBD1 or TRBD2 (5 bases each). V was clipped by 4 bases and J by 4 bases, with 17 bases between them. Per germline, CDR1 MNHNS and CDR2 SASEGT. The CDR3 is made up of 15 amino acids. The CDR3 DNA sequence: TGTGCCAGCAGTGGACCCGGGACCCGCTCGTACGAGCAGTACTTC. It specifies CASSGPGTRSYEQYF.